This T cell receptor beta chain was sequenced in a study of blood T cell repertoires in COVID-19. Method: immunoSEQ multiplex PCR; TCRdb's copy keeps in-frame clones and lacks some. This table has 140,000 or so clones, roughly 84% appearing once. V was trimmed by 6 bases and J by 4 bases, leaving 11 bases between them. The CDR3 covers 13 residues. Germline V gene lookup returns CDR1 LNHDA and CDR2 SQIVND (reference sequence). The sample was peripheral blood. The V call is TRBV19, the J call TRBJ2-3; TRBD2 is a possible D gene (6 bases). This sequence was found in a man in his thirties or forties with COVID-19, enrolled during active disease. CDR3 loop: CASSGSQADTQYF. The CDR3 DNA reads as TGTGCCAGTAGCGGGAGTCAGGCAGATACGCAGTATTTT.